This T cell receptor (beta chain) was documented in a study of shared T cell receptors in the human thymus. Germline V CDR1 and CDR2: MNHEY, SMNVEV (reference sequence). The ends lost 6 bases at V and 5 bases at J; junction bases unmatched: 6. CDR3 size: 14 residues. Assay: immunoSEQ multiplex PCR; the TCRdb copy retains only in-frame clones and omits some. The sample shows 540,000 or so clones, roughly 74% of them seen only once. These sequences were also reported in another study, on human thymus T cells. Turning to that study: Thymic and blood repertoires appeared to display a bias in their usage of V and J genes. Highly overlapping thymic repertoires in unrelated individuals were reported by related research.

The TCR originated in a boy under two years old with a congenital heart defect. Sequencing was performed on thymocytes. This chain connects TRBV27 to TRBJ1-1, with TRBD1 matching 10 bases. In nucleotides, the CDR3 is TGTGCCAGCAGGCACCGGGACAGGGGAACTGAAGCTTTCTTT. Its protein product is CASRHRDRGTEAFF.